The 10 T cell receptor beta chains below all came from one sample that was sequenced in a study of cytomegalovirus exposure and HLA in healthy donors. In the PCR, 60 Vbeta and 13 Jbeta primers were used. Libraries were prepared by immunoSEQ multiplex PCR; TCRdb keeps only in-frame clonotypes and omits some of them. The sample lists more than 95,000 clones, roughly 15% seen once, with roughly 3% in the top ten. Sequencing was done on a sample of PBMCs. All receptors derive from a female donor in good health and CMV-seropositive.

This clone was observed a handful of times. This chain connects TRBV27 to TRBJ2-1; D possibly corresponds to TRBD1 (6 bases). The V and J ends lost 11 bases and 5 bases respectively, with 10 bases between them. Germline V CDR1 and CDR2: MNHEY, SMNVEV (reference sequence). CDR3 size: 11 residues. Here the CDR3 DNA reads TGTGCCGCCCCAGGGGACAATGAGCAGTTCTTC. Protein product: CAAPGDNEQFF.

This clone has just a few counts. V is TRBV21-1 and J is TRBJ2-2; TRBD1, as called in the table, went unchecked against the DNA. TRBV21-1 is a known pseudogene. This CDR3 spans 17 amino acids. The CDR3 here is CASSILTPGQATGELFF. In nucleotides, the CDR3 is TGTGCCAGCAGCATTCTTACTCCGGGACAGGCCACCGGGGAGCTGTTTTTT.

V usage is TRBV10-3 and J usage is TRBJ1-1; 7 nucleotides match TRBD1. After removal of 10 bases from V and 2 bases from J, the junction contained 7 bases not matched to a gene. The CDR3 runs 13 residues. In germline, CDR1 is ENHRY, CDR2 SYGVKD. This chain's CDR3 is CARRQGLNTEAFF. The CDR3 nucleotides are TGTGCCAGAAGACAGGGTCTAAACACTGAAGCTTTCTTT.

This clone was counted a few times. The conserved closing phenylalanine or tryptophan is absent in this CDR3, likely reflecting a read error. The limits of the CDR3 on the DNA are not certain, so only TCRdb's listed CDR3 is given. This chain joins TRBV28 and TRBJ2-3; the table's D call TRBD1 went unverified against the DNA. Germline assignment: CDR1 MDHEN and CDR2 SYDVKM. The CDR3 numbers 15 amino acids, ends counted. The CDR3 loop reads CASSLLDRALDTKYL.

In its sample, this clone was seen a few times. Written as DNA, the CDR3 is TGCAGCGTTGGACAGGATGGAGATACGCAGTATTTT. Translating it yields CSVGQDGDTQYF. The gene calls are TRBV29-1 and TRBJ2-3; D possibly corresponds to TRBD1 (6 bases). The CDR3 is made up of 12 amino acids. Germline-derived CDR1 and CDR2 are SQVTM and ANQGSEA. Trimming shortened V by 4 bases and J by 5 bases, and 10 bases separated the two germline ends.

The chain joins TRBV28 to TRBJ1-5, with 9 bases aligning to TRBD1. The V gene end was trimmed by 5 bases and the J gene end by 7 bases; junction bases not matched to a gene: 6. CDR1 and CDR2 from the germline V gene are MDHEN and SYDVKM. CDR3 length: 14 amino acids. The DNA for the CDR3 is TGTGCCAGCAGTCTTACAGGGGGCGGACAGCCCCAGCATTTT. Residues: CASSLTGGGQPQHF.

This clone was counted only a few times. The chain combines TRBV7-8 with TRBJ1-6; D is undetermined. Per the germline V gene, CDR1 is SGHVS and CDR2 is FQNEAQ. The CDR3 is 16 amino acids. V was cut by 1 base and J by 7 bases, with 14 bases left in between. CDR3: CASSLVFGGENSPLHF. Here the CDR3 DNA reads TGTGCCAGCAGCTTAGTATTCGGAGGAGAGAATTCACCCCTCCACTTT.

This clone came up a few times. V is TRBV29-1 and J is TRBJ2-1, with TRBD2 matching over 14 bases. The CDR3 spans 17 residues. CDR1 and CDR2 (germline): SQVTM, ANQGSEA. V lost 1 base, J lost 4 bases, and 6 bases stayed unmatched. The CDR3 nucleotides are TGCAGCGTTGAAGGTGGGACTAGCGGGAGACTGTACAATGAGCAGTTCTTC. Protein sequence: CSVEGGTSGRLYNEQFF.

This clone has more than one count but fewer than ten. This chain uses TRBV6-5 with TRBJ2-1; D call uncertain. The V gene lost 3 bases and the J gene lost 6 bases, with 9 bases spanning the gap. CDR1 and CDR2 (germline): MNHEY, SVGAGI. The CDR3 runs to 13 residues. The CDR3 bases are TGTGCCAGCAGTTATCCTAGGCCCAATGAGCAGTTCTTC. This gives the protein CASSYPRPNEQFF.

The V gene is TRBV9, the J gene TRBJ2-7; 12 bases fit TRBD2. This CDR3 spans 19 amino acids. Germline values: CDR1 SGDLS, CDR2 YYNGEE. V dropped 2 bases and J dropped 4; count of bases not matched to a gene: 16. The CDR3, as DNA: TGTGCCAGCAGCGTTCGACTAGCGGGAGCCACCATTATTCGGTACGAGCAGTACTTC. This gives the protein CASSVRLAGATIIRYEQYF.